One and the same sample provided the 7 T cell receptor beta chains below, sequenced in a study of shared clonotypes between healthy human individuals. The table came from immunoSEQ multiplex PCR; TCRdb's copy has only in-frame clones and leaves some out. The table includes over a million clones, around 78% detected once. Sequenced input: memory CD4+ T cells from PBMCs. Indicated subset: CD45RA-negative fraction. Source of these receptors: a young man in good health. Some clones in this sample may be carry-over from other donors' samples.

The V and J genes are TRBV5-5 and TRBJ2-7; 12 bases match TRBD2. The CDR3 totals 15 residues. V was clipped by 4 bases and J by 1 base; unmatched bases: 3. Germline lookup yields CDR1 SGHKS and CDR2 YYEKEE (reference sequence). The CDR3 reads CASSKGLAGSYEQYF. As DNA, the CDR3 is TGTGCCAGCAGCAAGGGACTAGCGGGTTCCTACGAGCAGTACTTC.

The CDR3 sequence is CASSMGEETQYF. Written as DNA, the CDR3 is TGTGCCAGTAGTATGGGGGAAGAGACCCAGTACTTC. The chain recombines TRBV19 with TRBJ2-5; perhaps D is TRBD1 or TRBD2 (5 bases each). The CDR3 sequence is 12 residues long. Germline V gene data show CDR1 as LNHDA and CDR2 as SQIVND (reference sequence). V dropped 3 bases and J dropped 3 bases, with 5 bases sitting between them.

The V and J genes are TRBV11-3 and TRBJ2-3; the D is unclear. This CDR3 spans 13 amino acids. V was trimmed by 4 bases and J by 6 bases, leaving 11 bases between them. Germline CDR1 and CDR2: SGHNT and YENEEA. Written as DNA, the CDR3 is TGTGCCAGCAGCTCCCCTTTTGCGGATACGCAGTATTTT. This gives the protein CASSSPFADTQYF. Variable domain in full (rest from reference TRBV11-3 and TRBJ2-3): EAGVVQSPRYKIIEKKQPVAFWCNPISGHNTLYWYLQNLGQGPELLIRYENEEAVDDSQLPKDRFSAERLKGVDSTLKIQPAELGDSAVYLCASSSPFADTQYFGPGTRLTVL.

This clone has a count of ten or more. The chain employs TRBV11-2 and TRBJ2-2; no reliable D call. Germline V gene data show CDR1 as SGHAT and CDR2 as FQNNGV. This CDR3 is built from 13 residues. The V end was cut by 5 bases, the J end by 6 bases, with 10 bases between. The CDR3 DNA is TGTGCCAGCAGCCTAGGACCGGCCGGGGAGCTGTTTTTT. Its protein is CASSLGPAGELFF.

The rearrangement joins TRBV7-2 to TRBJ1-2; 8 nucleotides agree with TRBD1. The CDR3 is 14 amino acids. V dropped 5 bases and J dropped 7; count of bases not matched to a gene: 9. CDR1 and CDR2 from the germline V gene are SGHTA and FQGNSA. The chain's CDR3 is CASSLWGGQAGYTF. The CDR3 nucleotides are TGTGCCAGCAGCCTATGGGGGGGACAGGCTGGCTACACCTTC.

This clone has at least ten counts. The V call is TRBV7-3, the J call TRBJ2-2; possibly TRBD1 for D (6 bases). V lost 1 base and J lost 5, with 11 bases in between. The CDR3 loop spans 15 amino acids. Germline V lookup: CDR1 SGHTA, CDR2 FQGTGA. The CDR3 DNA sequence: TGTGCCAGCAGCTTAAAGCCCGGGACAACCGGGGAGCTGTTTTTT. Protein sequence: CASSLKPGTTGELFF.

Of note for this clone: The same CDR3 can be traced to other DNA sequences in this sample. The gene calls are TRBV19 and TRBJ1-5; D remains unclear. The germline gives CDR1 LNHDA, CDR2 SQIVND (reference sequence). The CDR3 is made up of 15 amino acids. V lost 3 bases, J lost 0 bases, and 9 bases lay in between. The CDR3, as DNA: TGTGCCAGTAGTATTCGGGTGGGTAGCAATCAGCCCCAGCATTTT. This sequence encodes CASSIRVGSNQPQHF.